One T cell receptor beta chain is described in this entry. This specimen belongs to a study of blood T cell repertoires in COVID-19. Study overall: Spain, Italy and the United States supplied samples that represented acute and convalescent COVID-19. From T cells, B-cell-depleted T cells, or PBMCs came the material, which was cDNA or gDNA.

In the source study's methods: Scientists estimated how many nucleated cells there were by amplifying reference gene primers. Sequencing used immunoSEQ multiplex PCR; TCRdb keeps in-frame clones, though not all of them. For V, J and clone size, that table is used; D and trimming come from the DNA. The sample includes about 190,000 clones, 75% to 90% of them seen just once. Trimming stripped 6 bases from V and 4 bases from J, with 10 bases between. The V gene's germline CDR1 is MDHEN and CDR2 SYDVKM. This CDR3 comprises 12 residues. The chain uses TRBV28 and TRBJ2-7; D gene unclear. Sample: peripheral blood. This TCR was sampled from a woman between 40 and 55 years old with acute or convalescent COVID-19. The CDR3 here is CASSLPGYEQYF. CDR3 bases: TGTGCCAGCAGCCTACCGGGTTACGAGCAGTACTTC. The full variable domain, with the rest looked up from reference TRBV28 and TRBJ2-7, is DVKVTQSSRYLVKRTGEKVFLECVQDMDHENMFWYRQDPGLGLRLIYFSYDVKMKEKGDIPEGYSVSREKKERFSLILESASTNQTSMYLCASSLPGYEQYFGPGTRLTVT.